A single sample is the source of the 19 T cell receptor beta chains below, sequenced in a study of blood T cells in healthy people across ages. Through a sample-barcoded 5' primer and a J-beta primer mix, a second PCR was run for about 6 to 11 cycles. TCRdb recomputed calls from the 5' RACE reads with MiXCR, one row per CDR3 protein. The sample has 1.5 million to 2 million distinct CDR3 sequences; roughly 27% are singletons. Specimen: blood. Receptor source: a woman in her twenties or thirties in good health.

The chain links TRBV20-1 to TRBJ2-7, with a possible D match to TRBD2 (6 bases). Germline-derived CDR1 and CDR2 are DFQATT and SNEGSKA (reference sequence). V dropped 1 base and J dropped 3 bases, with 13 bases sitting between them. The CDR3 has 14 amino acids. The CDR3 loop reads CSARGGDLHYEQYF. The CDR3 DNA reads as TGCAGTGCTAGAGGGGGGGACCTACACTACGAGCAGTACTTC.

This clonotype has at least ten counts. The chain has TRBV29-1 and TRBJ2-5; either TRBD1 or TRBD2 may fit D (5 bases each). The CDR3 extends over 13 amino acids. Trimming took 7 bases from V and 0 from J, leaving 12 bases between them. CDR1 is SQVTM, CDR2 ANQGSEA, per germline. CDR3 nucleotide sequence: TGCAGCGCACCACCGGGACACCAAGAGACCCAGTACTTC. This gives the protein CSAPPGHQETQYF.

The chain is built from TRBV5-1 and TRBJ1-6; D is unresolved. Trimming removed 4 bases from V and 2 bases from J, with 19 bases in between. The CDR3 runs 18 residues. Germline-derived CDR1 and CDR2 are SGHRS and YFSETQ. The CDR3, as DNA: TGCGCCAGCAGCCCCGGATCGGACGGCAAGGCCTATAATTCACCCCTCCACTTT. As protein: CASSPGSDGKAYNSPLHF.

The J gene is TRBJ2-4, the V gene TRBV5-1; the D call may be TRBD1 or TRBD2 (5 bases each). The germline gives CDR1 SGHRS, CDR2 YFSETQ. The V end was cut by 0 bases, the J end by 6 bases, with 19 bases between. CDR3 length: 17 amino acids. The CDR3 is CASSLAGFDRQRNIQYF. The CDR3, as DNA: TGCGCCAGCAGCTTGGCGGGGTTCGACAGACAAAGAAACATTCAGTACTTC.

This sequence joins TRBV20-1 and TRBJ1-5; 10 positions match TRBD1. Germline V gene sequence: CDR1 DFQATT, CDR2 SNEGSKA (reference sequence). CDR3 size: 14 residues. V lost 5 bases, J lost 5 bases, and 6 bases stayed unmatched. The chain's CDR3 is CSAGSGTGDQPQHF. The DNA of the CDR3 is TGCAGTGCTGGTTCAGGGACAGGGGATCAGCCCCAGCATTTT.

The V gene is TRBV10-2, the J gene TRBJ1-2, with D possibly TRBD1 on 6 matching bases. The CDR3 has 13 amino acids. CDR1 WSHSY and CDR2 SAAADI come from the germline V gene. The V end was cut by 9 bases, the J end by 5 bases, with 16 bases between. CDR3: CASRDMGEYGYTF. CDR3 coding DNA: TGCGCCAGTAGGGACATGGGAGAGTATGGCTACACCTTC.

The chain links TRBV28 to TRBJ2-3, with a tentative D call TRBD2 (6 bases). CDR3 size: 15 residues. Germline values: CDR1 MDHEN, CDR2 SYDVKM. V was trimmed by 1 base and J by 0 bases, leaving 8 bases between them. The CDR3 DNA reads TGTGCCAGCAGTTTATTACGGGGGAGCACAGATACGCAGTATTTT. Residues: CASSLLRGSTDTQYF.

This clonotype came up a few times. V and J are TRBV7-2 and TRBJ2-1; possibly TRBD2 for D (6 bases). The CDR3 consists of 14 residues. The germline CDR1 and CDR2 sequences are SGHTA and FQGNSA. V was pared by 2 bases and J by 6 bases, with 11 bases between. Here the CDR3 reads CASSLQRVFNEQFF. CDR3 bases: TGTGCCAGCAGCTTACAGCGGGTCTTCAATGAGCAGTTCTTC.

This clonotype has only a few counts. The chain recombines TRBV20-1 with TRBJ2-5; 7 bases are shared with TRBD1. Germline loops: CDR1 DFQATT, CDR2 SNEGSKA (reference sequence). The ends lost 0 bases at V and 9 bases at J; junction bases unmatched: 10. This CDR3 comprises 14 residues. The CDR3 sequence: CSARDGGQLGAQYF. The CDR3 coding sequence is TGCAGTGCTAGAGATGGGGGACAGCTGGGGGCCCAGTACTTC.

The CDR3 DNA is TGTGCCAGCAGCTCATCGATGAGGACCGGGGGAGAGACCCAGTACTTC. As protein: CASSSSMRTGGETQYF. The chain recombines TRBV7-9 with TRBJ2-5; D may be TRBD2 (6 bases). V was shortened by 4 bases and J by 4 bases, with 19 bases between the two germline ends. CDR3 length: 16 residues. CDR1 and CDR2 (germline): SEHNR, FQNEAQ (reference sequence).

This clonotype turned up a few times. A read error is possible here, since a much larger clone lies one base away. The chain is built from TRBV9 and TRBJ2-5; TRBD1 agrees at 8 bases. Judging by the DNA end, TRBJ2-1 fits better; the J call may be wrong. CDR1 and CDR2 from the germline V gene are SGDLS and YYNGEE. The length of the CDR3 is 14 residues. The CDR3 coding sequence is TGTGCCAGCAGCGCGTCAGGGGGCCAAGAGACCCAGTTCTTC. Translated: CASSASGGQETQFF.

Remarks on this clonotype: A much larger clone differs from this one at a single base, so this may be a read error. The chain has TRBV20-1 and TRBJ2-5; D is possibly TRBD2 (5 bases). The CDR3 runs 16 residues. The germline CDR1 and CDR2 sequences are DFQATT and SNEGSKA (reference sequence). V lost 0 bases and J 0 bases, leaving 14 bases between the germline ends. The CDR3 region has the DNA TGCAGTGCTAGAGATCCAGAAAAGGACTACCAAGAGACCCAGTACTTC. Translated, it gives CSARDPEKDYQETQYF.

This clonotype has a single count. This may come from a read error, since a much larger clone is one base off. The V and J genes are TRBV5-1 and TRBJ2-7, with D possibly TRBD1 on 6 matching bases. Germline CDR1 SGHRS, CDR2 YFSETQ. Trimming stripped 3 bases from V and 3 bases from J, with 13 bases between. This CDR3 spans 14 amino acids. CDR3 sequence (DNA): TGCGCCAGCAGCTGGATGGACAGAGGCTACGAGCAGTACTTC. Its translation is CASSWMDRGYEQYF.

The V call is TRBV10-3, the J call TRBJ1-5; 7 bases fit TRBD1. J gave up 6 bases and V 5 bases, and 7 bases lay outside the gene matches. Per the germline V gene, CDR1 is ENHRY and CDR2 is SYGVKD. The CDR3 is 14 amino acids. The CDR3 region has the DNA TGTGCCATCAGTCTCGACAGGGACGGTCAGCCCCAGCATTTT. Residues: CAISLDRDGQPQHF.

This chain uses TRBV5-1 with TRBJ2-1; TRBD2 matches at 8 bases. Germline CDR1 and CDR2: SGHRS and YFSETQ. Trimming took 3 bases from V and 6 from J; bases not matched to a gene: 8. The CDR3 is made up of 15 amino acids. This CDR3 reads CASSSQGTRGNEQFF. CDR3 bases: TGCGCCAGCAGCTCGCAAGGGACTAGGGGCAATGAGCAGTTCTTC.

A note on this clonotype: The CDR3 carries no conserved terminal phenylalanine or tryptophan, so it likely arises from a read error. This chain connects TRBV12-3 or TRBV12-4 to TRBJ2-4; 7 bases line up with TRBD2. Near its end, the DNA agrees better with TRBJ2-7, so the J call may be wrong. The CDR3 extends over 18 amino acids. CDR3 bases: TGTGCCAGCAGTTTAGTAGGCCCCGCGGGGAGGGGCGGTGACGAGCAGTACCTC. Translation: CASSLVGPAGRGGDEQYL.

This clonotype was observed a few times. The gene calls are TRBV5-6 and TRBJ1-6; possibly TRBD1 for D (6 bases). Trimming cost V 5 bases and J 7 bases, with 13 bases left between them. CDR1 and CDR2 from the germline V gene are SGHDT and YYEEEE. CDR3 size: 14 residues. The CDR3 loop reads CASRRGQINSPLHF. The CDR3 DNA sequence: TGTGCCAGCAGACGAGGACAGATAAATTCACCCCTCCACTTT. Filled out from reference TRBV5-6 and TRBJ1-6, the complete variable domain reads DAGVTQSPTHLIKTRGQQVTLRCSPKSGHDTVSWYQQALGQGPQFIFQYYEEEERQRGNFPDRFSGHQFPNYSSELNVNALLLGDSALYLCASRRGQINSPLHFGNGTRLTVT.

This clonotype appeared a few times. This chain links TRBV7-2 with TRBJ2-7, with TRBD2 matching over 8 bases. V dropped 5 bases and J dropped 3; count of bases not matched to a gene: 12. Germline V gives CDR1 SGHTA, CDR2 FQGNSA. The CDR3 spans 16 residues. CDR3 bases: TGTGCCAGCAGCGAAATAGCGGGACTTCTTCTCTACGAGCAGTACTTC. This sequence encodes CASSEIAGLLLYEQYF.

The table lists this clonotype with many counts. The rearrangement uses TRBV7-2 and TRBJ2-5, with D perhaps given as TRBD1 or TRBD2 (5 bases each). V was trimmed by 5 bases and J by 5 bases, leaving 15 bases between them. Germline V gene lookup returns CDR1 SGHTA and CDR2 FQGNSA. The CDR3 is made up of 14 amino acids. The CDR3 loop reads CASSHRDGCETQYF. CDR3 coding DNA: TGTGCCAGCAGCCACCGGGACGGATGTGAGACCCAGTACTTC. The full variable domain, completed using reference TRBV7-2 and TRBJ2-5, is GAGVSQSPSNKVTEKGKDVELRCDPISGHTALYWYRQSLGQGLEFLIYFQGNSAPDKSGLPSDRFSAERTGGSVSTLTIQRTQQEDSAVYLCASSHRDGCETQYFGPGTRLLVL.